This paragraph covers one T cell receptor beta chain sequence. This record belongs to a study of blood T cell repertoires in COVID-19. Study overall: Samples representing acute and convalescent COVID-19 were sourced from the United States, Italy and Spain. Nucleic acid was either cDNA or gDNA, and it came from T cells, B-cell-depleted T cells, or PBMCs.

Original processing methods: Amplification of reference gene primers was used by the study to estimate nucleated cell counts. TCRdb keeps only in-frame clones here, not all; method: immunoSEQ multiplex PCR. Clonal size and the V and J genes are those of that table, whereas D and trimming came from the DNA. The sample lists 310,000 or so clones, around 87% occurring once. In germline, CDR1 is KGHSH, CDR2 LQKENI. This CDR3 comprises 14 residues. Trimming shortened V by 6 bases and J by 4 bases, and 10 bases separated the two germline ends. The clonotype comes from a man aged 45-65 years with active or convalescent COVID-19. The V call is TRBV18, the J call TRBJ1-6, with D possibly being TRBD1 (6 bases). Sequencing input: peripheral blood. The CDR3 coding sequence is TGTGCCAGCTCGCGGACAGAGTATAATTCACCCCTCCACTTT. This codes for CASSRTEYNSPLHF.